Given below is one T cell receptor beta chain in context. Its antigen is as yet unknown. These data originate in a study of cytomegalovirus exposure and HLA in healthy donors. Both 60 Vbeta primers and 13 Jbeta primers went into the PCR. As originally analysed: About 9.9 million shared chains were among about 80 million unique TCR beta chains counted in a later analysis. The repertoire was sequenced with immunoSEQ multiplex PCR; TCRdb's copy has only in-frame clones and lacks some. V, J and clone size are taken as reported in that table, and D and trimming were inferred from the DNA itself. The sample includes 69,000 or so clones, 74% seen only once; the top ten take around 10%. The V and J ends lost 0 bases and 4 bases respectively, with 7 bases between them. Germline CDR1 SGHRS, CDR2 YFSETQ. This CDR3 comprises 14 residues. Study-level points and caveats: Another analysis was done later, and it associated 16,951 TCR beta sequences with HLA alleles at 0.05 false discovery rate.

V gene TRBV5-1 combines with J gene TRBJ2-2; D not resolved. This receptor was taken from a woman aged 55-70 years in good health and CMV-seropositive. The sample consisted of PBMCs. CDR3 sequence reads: CASSLGEFTGELFF. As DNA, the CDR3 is TGCGCCAGCAGCTTGGGCGAGTTCACCGGGGAGCTGTTTTTT. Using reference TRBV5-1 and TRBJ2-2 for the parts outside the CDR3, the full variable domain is KAGVTQTPRYLIKTRGQQVTLSCSPISGHRSVSWYQQTPGQGLQFLFEYFSETQRNKGNFPGRFSGRQFSNSRSEMNVSTLELGDSALYLCASSLGEFTGELFFGEGSRLTVL.